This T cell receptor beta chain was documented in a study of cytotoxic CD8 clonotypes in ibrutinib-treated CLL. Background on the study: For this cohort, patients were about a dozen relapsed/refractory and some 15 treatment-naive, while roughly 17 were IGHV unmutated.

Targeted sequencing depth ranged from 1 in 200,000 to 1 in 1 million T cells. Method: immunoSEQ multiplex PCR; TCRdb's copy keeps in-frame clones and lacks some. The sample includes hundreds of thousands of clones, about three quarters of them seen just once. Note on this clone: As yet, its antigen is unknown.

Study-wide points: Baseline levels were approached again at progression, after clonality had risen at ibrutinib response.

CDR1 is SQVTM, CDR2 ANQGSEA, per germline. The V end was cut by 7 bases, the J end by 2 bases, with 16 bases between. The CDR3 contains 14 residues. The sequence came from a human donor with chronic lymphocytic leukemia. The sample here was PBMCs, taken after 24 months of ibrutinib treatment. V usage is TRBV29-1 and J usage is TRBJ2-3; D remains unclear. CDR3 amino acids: CSGNRLDFTDTQYF. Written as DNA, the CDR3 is TGCAGCGGCAACCGGCTAGACTTCACAGATACGCAGTATTTT.